Following are 21 T cell receptor beta chains from one sample sequenced in a study of blood T cell repertoires in COVID-19. This table comes from immunoSEQ multiplex PCR, and its TCRdb copy is limited to in-frame clones, with some not included. The table includes about 52,000 clones, approximately 85% detected once. The sequencing input was peripheral blood. These receptors were obtained from a human donor in a cohort sampled during active COVID-19.

This clone was counted between two and nine times. V is TRBV7-2 and J is TRBJ2-2; D is undetermined. The CDR3 runs 15 residues. Trimming removed 5 bases from V and 0 bases from J, with 10 bases in between. Germline CDR1 is SGHTA and CDR2 is FQGNSA. The CDR3 DNA reads as TGTGCCAGCAGCCTCTATAACCCGAACACCGGGGAGCTGTTTTTT. Amino acids: CASSLYNPNTGELFF.

This chain connects TRBV5-1 to TRBJ1-1; 9 bases map to TRBD1. Germline loops: CDR1 SGHRS, CDR2 YFSETQ. The CDR3 loop spans 16 amino acids. Trimming took 0 bases from V and 6 from J; bases not matched to a gene: 9. CDR3 region: CASSLEPGQGFAEAFF. The CDR3 DNA reads as TGCGCCAGCAGCTTGGAGCCGGGACAGGGCTTCGCTGAAGCTTTCTTT.

The CDR3 here is CASSLPSGANVLTF. The CDR3 DNA reads as TGTGCCAGCAGCCTCCCATCTGGGGCCAACGTCCTGACTTTC. The J gene is TRBJ2-6, the V gene TRBV3-1 (or the pseudogene TRBV3-2); D ambiguous. The length of the CDR3 is 14 residues. In germline, CDR1 is LGHDT, CDR2 YNNKEL (reference sequence). V gave up 4 bases and J gave up 1 base, with 5 bases separating them.

The chain uses TRBV6-2 or TRBV6-3 and TRBJ2-2; 10 bases align to TRBD1. With V trimmed by 0 bases and J by 7 bases, 2 bases remained unmatched. Germline lookup yields CDR1 MNHEY and CDR2 SVGEGT. The CDR3 is 15 amino acids. CDR3 nucleotides: TGTGCCAGCAGTTACTCCCGGACAGGGGGCGGGGAGCTGTTTTTT. This codes for CASSYSRTGGGELFF.

This chain uses TRBV24-1 with TRBJ2-2, with 12 bases fitting TRBD2. This CDR3 has 17 residues. Germline CDR1 is KGHDR and CDR2 is SFDVKD. Trimming took 5 bases from V and 0 from J; bases not matched to a gene: 3. Here the CDR3 reads CATSAGLAGPNTGELFF. The CDR3, as DNA: TGTGCCACCAGTGCAGGACTAGCGGGACCGAACACCGGGGAGCTGTTTTTT.

This clone was picked up one time. The chain joins TRBV18 to TRBJ1-2; 8 nucleotides agree with TRBD1. CDR1 is KGHSH, CDR2 LQKENI, per germline. Unmatched junction bases numbered 8, after V lost 1 base and J lost 4 bases. This CDR3 region has 16 residues. This CDR3 is CASSPRQGRLAYGYTF. As DNA, the CDR3 is TGTGCCAGCTCACCACGACAGGGGAGACTTGCCTATGGCTACACCTTC.

The chain links TRBV6-5 to TRBJ2-1, with a possible D match to TRBD1 (6 bases). The CDR3 has 15 residues. The V end lost 7 bases, the J end lost 5 bases, and 18 bases lay between the germline ends. Germline CDR1 MNHEY, CDR2 SVGAGI. The CDR3 bases are TGTGCCAGCACCAGACAAGGGGGTGGAAACAATGAGCAGTTCTTC. Translated, it gives CASTRQGGGNNEQFF.

The chain joins TRBV5-1 to TRBJ2-5, with D possibly being TRBD2 (5 bases). The germline V gene has CDR1 SGHRS and CDR2 YFSETQ. The CDR3 runs 15 residues. V lost 0 bases and J lost 5, with 14 bases in between. The CDR3 DNA follows: TGCGCCAGCAGCTTGGTTCGCAGCGGACCCGAGACCCAGTACTTC. It encodes CASSLVRSGPETQYF.

The rearrangement joins TRBV12-3 or TRBV12-4 to TRBJ1-2; 7 bases agree with TRBD1. V lost 6 bases, J lost 4 bases, and 5 bases stayed unmatched. There are 13 residues in the CDR3. The CDR3 coding sequence is TGTGCCAGCAGGAAAGGGGGCACCTATGGCTACACCTTC. The encoded protein is CASRKGGTYGYTF.

V gene TRBV7-3 combines with J gene TRBJ1-1; 7 nucleotides line up with TRBD1. V gave up 5 bases and J gave up 4 bases; unmatched junction bases: 10. Germline V gene lookup returns CDR1 SGHTA and CDR2 FQGTGA. The CDR3 has 15 residues. This chain's CDR3 is CASSPGGAGGTEAFF. CDR3 DNA: TGTGCCAGCAGCCCAGGGGGGGCGGGAGGCACTGAAGCTTTCTTT.

The V gene is TRBV5-6, the J gene TRBJ2-1, with TRBD2 matching over 9 bases. Trimming removed 4 bases from V and 4 bases from J; junction bases left unmatched: 9. The germline gives CDR1 SGHDT, CDR2 YYEEEE. CDR3 length: 16 amino acids. CDR3 coding DNA: TGTGCCAGCAGCACGGGGGGTCTAGCGGGGTACAATGAGCAGTTCTTC. This sequence encodes CASSTGGLAGYNEQFF.

In this sample, this clone turned up a few times. This chain connects TRBV6-1 to TRBJ2-5, with 10 bases lining up with TRBD2. The CDR3 is 18 residues long. Trimming at V came to 3 bases and at J to 5 bases, leaving 15 bases not matched to a gene. Germline CDR1 is MNHNS and CDR2 is SASEGT. The CDR3 loop is CASSESGGAFKVWETQYF. The CDR3, as DNA: TGTGCCAGCAGTGAGAGCGGGGGGGCCTTTAAAGTATGGGAGACCCAGTACTTC.

The chain carries TRBV4-2 and TRBJ1-3; 7 nucleotides line up with TRBD1. CDR3 size: 16 residues. V was pared by 1 base and J by 4 bases, with 7 bases of the junction left unmatched. Germline CDR1 LGHNA, CDR2 YNFKEQ. CDR3 residues: CASSQVVGGQGNTIYF. The CDR3 bases are TGTGCCAGCAGCCAAGTGGTCGGGGGACAGGGAAACACCATATATTTT.

V and J are TRBV5-1 and TRBJ1-2; D gene unclear. V lost 0 bases, J lost 2 bases, and 11 bases lay in between. The germline V gene has CDR1 SGHRS and CDR2 YFSETQ. The CDR3 spans 15 residues. The CDR3: CASSLGGLTNYGYTF. The CDR3 nucleotides read TGCGCCAGCAGCTTGGGAGGCCTAACGAACTATGGCTACACCTTC.

The CDR3 region has the DNA TGTGCCAGCAGTTTCGGGAGAGGCTACACCTTC. Translation gives CASSFGRGYTF. The chain combines TRBV6-5 with TRBJ1-2, with D uncertain. V was shortened by 4 bases and J by 8 bases, with 8 bases between the two germline ends. The CDR3 is made up of 11 amino acids. Germline loops: CDR1 MNHEY, CDR2 SVGAGI.

Only one count was recorded for this clone. The chain carries TRBV5-1 and TRBJ2-1, with D perhaps TRBD2 (6 bases). V dropped 0 bases and J dropped 15 bases, with 19 bases sitting between them. This CDR3 contains 14 residues. Germline-derived CDR1 and CDR2 are SGHRS and YFSETQ. The CDR3 coding sequence is TGCGCCAGCAGCTTGGCGGGACTTTCCCCCGGGGGGTTCTTC. As protein: CASSLAGLSPGGFF. The variable domain in full, with the rest retrieved from reference TRBV5-1 and TRBJ2-1, is KAGVTQTPRYLIKTRGQQVTLSCSPISGHRSVSWYQQTPGQGLQFLFEYFSETQRNKGNFPGRFSGRQFSNSRSEMNVSTLELGDSALYLCASSLAGLSPGGFFGPGTRLTVL.

The chain links TRBV7-2 to TRBJ2-2, with 12 bases lining up with TRBD2. J gave up 5 bases and V 10 bases, and 14 bases lay outside the gene matches. Germline V gene data show CDR1 as SGHTA and CDR2 as FQGNSA. The CDR3 is 17 residues long. CDR3 sequence: CATGKTSGRRGTGELFF. DNA for the CDR3: TGTGCCACGGGTAAGACTAGCGGGAGAAGAGGAACCGGGGAGCTGTTTTTT.

The genes are TRBV2 and TRBJ2-5; D remains unclear. V was pared by 7 bases and J by 5 bases, with 11 bases between. This CDR3 comprises 12 residues. From germline, CDR1 is SNHLY and CDR2 FYNNEI. CDR3: CASTLLRETQYF. For the CDR3, the DNA is TGTGCCAGCACACTCCTGCGGGAGACCCAGTACTTC.

The chain couples TRBV14 to TRBJ1-2; D may be TRBD1 (5 bases). Germline assignment: CDR1 SGHDN and CDR2 FVKESK. With 2 bases removed from V and 4 bases from J, the gap between germline ends came to 14 bases. This CDR3 has 15 residues. CDR3 bases: TGTGCCAGCAGCCAAACACGACAGCCGGGCTATGGCTACACCTTC. This gives the protein CASSQTRQPGYGYTF. Using reference TRBV14 and TRBJ1-2 for the parts outside the CDR3, the full variable domain is EAGVTQFPSHSVIEKGQTVTLRCDPISGHDNLYWYRRVMGKEIKFLLHFVKESKQDESGMPNNRFLAERTGGTYSTLKVQPAELEDSGVYFCASSQTRQPGYGYTFGSGTRLTVV.

V is TRBV6-1 and J is TRBJ1-1; D gene unclear. V was pared by 3 bases and J by 0 bases, with 14 bases between. This CDR3 spans 16 amino acids. Looked up from germline, CDR1 is MNHNS and CDR2 is SASEGT. The CDR3 region is CASSDPERIMNTEAFF. DNA of the CDR3: TGTGCCAGCAGTGATCCGGAGCGTATTATGAACACTGAAGCTTTCTTT.

This chain uses TRBV5-4 with TRBJ1-6, with TRBD1 matching over 7 bases. Germline assignment: CDR1 SGHNT and CDR2 YYREEE (reference sequence). The CDR3 runs 16 residues. V was clipped by 5 bases and J by 6 bases; unmatched bases: 11. The CDR3 spells CASRAQGTQTNSPLHF. CDR3 coding DNA: TGTGCCAGCAGAGCACAGGGGACCCAAACTAATTCACCCCTCCACTTT.